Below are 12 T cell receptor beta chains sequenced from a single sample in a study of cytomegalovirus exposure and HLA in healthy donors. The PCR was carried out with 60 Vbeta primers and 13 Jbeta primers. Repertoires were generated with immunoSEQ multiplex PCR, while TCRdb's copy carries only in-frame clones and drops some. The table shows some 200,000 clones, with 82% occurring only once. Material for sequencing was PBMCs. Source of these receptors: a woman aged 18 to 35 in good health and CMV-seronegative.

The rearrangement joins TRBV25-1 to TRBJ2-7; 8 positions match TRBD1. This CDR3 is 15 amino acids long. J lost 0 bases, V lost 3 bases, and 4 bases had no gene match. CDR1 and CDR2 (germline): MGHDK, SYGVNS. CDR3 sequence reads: CASSDRDRNSYEQYF. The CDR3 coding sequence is TGTGCCAGCAGTGACCGGGACAGGAACTCCTACGAGCAGTACTTC.

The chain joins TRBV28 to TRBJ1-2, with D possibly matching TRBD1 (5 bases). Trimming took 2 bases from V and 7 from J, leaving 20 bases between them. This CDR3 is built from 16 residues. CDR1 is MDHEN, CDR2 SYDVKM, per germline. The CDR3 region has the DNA TGTGCCAGCAGTTTACAGCAGACAGTCATACCTTTTGGCTACACCTTC. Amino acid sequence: CASSLQQTVIPFGYTF.

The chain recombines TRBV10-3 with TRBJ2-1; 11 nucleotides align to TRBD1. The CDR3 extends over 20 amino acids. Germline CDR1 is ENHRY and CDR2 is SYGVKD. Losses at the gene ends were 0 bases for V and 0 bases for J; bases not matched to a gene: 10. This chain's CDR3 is CAISESGTGGLSGSYNEQFF. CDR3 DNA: TGTGCCATCAGTGAGTCAGGGACAGGGGGTCTCTCCGGCTCCTACAATGAGCAGTTCTTC.

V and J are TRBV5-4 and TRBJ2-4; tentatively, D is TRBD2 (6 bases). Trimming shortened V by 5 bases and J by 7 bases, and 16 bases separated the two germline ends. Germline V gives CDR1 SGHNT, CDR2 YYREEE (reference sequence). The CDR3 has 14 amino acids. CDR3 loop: CASRASGDKNIQYF. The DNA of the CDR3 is TGTGCCAGCAGAGCTTCGGGGGATAAGAACATTCAGTACTTC.

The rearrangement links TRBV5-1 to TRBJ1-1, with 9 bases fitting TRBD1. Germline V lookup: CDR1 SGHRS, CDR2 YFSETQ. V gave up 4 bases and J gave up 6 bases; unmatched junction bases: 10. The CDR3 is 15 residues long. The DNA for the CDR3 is TGCGCCAGCAGCCCCCTGACAGGGGGGGACGCTGAAGCTTTCTTT. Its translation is CASSPLTGGDAEAFF.

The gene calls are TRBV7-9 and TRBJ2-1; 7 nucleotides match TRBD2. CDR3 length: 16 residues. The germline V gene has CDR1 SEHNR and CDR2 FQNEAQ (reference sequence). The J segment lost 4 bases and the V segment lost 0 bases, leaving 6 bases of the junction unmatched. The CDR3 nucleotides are TGTGCCAGCAGCTTAGCGCGGCTAGCGGAGTACAATGAGCAGTTCTTC. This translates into CASSLARLAEYNEQFF.

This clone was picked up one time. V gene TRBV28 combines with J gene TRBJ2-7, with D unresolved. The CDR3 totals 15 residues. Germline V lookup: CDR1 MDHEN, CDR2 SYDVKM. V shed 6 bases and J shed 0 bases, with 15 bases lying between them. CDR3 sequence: CASRSAAVSSYEQYF. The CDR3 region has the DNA TGTGCCAGCAGATCGGCGGCGGTTAGCTCCTACGAGCAGTACTTC.

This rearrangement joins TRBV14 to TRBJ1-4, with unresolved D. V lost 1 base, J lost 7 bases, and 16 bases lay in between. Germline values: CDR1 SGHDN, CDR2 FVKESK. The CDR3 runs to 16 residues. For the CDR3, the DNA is TGTGCCAGCAGCCAAGCACTGGGCCTTGCCGGTGAAAAACTGTTTTTT. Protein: CASSQALGLAGEKLFF.

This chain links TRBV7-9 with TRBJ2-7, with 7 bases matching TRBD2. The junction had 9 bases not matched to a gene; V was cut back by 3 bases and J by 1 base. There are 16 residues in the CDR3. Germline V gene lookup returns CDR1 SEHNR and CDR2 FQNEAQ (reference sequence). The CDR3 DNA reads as TGTGCCAGCAGCTTCCCGCGCGGGAGAGGGTCCTACGAGCAGTACTTC. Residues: CASSFPRGRGSYEQYF.

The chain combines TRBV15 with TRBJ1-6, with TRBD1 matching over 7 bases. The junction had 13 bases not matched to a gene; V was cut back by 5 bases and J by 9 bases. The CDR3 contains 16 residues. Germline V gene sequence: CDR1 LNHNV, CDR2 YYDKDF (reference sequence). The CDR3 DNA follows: TGTGCCACCAGCCGCACCAGGACAGGCCTAGCTTCACCCCTCCACTTT. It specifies CATSRTRTGLASPLHF.

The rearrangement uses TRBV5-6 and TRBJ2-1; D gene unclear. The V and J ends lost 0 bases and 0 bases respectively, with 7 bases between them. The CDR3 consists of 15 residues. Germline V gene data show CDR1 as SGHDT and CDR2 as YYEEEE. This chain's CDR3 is CASSLEPSSYNEQFF. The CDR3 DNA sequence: TGTGCCAGCAGCTTGGAGCCAAGCTCCTACAATGAGCAGTTCTTC.

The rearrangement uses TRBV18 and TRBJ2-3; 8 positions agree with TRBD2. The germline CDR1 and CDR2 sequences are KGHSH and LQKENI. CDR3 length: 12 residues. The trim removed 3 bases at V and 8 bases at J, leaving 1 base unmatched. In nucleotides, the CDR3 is TGTGCCAGCTCACCTAGCGGGGCTACGCAGTATTTT. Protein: CASSPSGATQYF. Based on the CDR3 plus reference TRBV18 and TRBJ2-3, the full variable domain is NAGVMQNPRHLVRRRGQEARLRCSPMKGHSHVYWYRQLPEEGLKFMVYLQKENIIDESGMPKERFSAEFPKEGPSILRIQQVVRGDSAAYFCASSPSGATQYFGPGTRLTVL.